This entry describes one T cell receptor beta chain. This specimen comes from a study of regulatory T cells in long-lasting Graves disease. Specified time point: persistent/refractory GD, antithyroid drugs over 5 years with positive TRAb. Extracted RNA from PBMCs served as the source of the TCR library. Germline V gene sequence: CDR1 MDHEN, CDR2 SYDVKM. V lost 3 bases and J lost 2; bases outside the gene matches: 6. The CDR3 contains 16 residues. The authors built TCR beta libraries using iRepertoire HTBI primers and Arm-PCR of CDR3 regions. TCRdb re-called the multiplex PCR reads through MiXCR, storing one row per CDR3 protein. This sample has about 450,000 distinct CDR3 sequences, with roughly a quarter found just once.

The origin of this receptor is a female donor with Graves disease. The chain is built from TRBV28 and TRBJ2-2; TRBD1 matches at 7 bases. The sample was peripheral blood mononuclear cells (PBMCs), taken when the disease was refractory, from a patient treated with antithyroid drugs. The CDR3 loop reads CASSLPGQLNTGELFF. CDR3 sequence (DNA): TGTGCCAGCAGTTTGCCGGGACAGCTAAACACCGGGGAGCTGTTTTTT.